A single sample is the source of the 10 T cell receptor beta chains below, sequenced in a study of blood T cell repertoires in COVID-19. TCRdb keeps only in-frame clones here, not all; method: immunoSEQ multiplex PCR. The profile shows 120,000 or so clones, roughly three quarters of them singletons. The specimen sequenced was peripheral blood. Source of these receptors: a man aged 40-49 years with active or convalescent COVID-19.

The chain has TRBV5-1 and TRBJ2-1, with 8 bases matching TRBD2. Losses at the gene ends were 6 bases for V and 13 bases for J; bases not matched to a gene: 12. The CDR3 length is 13 residues. Looked up from germline, CDR1 is SGHRS and CDR2 is YFSETQ. The CDR3 region is CASKDPGGQQQFF. The DNA for the CDR3 is TGCGCCAGCAAGGATCCGGGGGGGCAACAACAGTTCTTC. The whole variable domain, filled in from reference TRBV5-1 and TRBJ2-1, reads KAGVTQTPRYLIKTRGQQVTLSCSPISGHRSVSWYQQTPGQGLQFLFEYFSETQRNKGNFPGRFSGRQFSNSRSEMNVSTLELGDSALYLCASKDPGGQQQFFGPGTRLTVL.

The chain has TRBV4-1 and TRBJ2-3, with TRBD2 matching over 11 bases. V was pared by 4 bases and J by 1 base, with 1 base of the junction left unmatched. Germline loops: CDR1 MGHRA, CDR2 YSYEKL. This CDR3 spans 15 amino acids. The CDR3 here is CASSPLAGGTDTQYF. The CDR3 DNA reads as TGCGCCAGCAGCCCACTAGCGGGGGGCACAGATACGCAGTATTTT.

The chain recombines TRBV27 with TRBJ1-1; 9 bases match TRBD1. With V trimmed by 2 bases and J by 5 bases, 15 bases remained unmatched. From germline, CDR1 is MNHEY and CDR2 SMNVEV (reference sequence). CDR3 size: 18 residues. The DNA of the CDR3 is TGTGCCAGCAGTTTACGGGTCAATCCGGGACAGGGAGTAACTGAAGCTTTCTTT. Encoded protein: CASSLRVNPGQGVTEAFF.

The chain links TRBV19 to TRBJ1-4; 8 nucleotides match TRBD1. The CDR3 runs to 14 residues. The J segment lost 5 bases and the V segment lost 3 bases, leaving 2 bases of the junction unmatched. Per the germline V gene, CDR1 is LNHDA and CDR2 is SQIVND (reference sequence). CDR3 bases: TGTGCCAGTAGTATTGGGACAGGAAATGAAAAACTGTTTTTT. The encoded protein is CASSIGTGNEKLFF.

The chain couples TRBV9 to TRBJ2-7; D remains ambiguous. The CDR3 is 12 residues long. CDR1 and CDR2 (germline): SGDLS, YYNGEE. V was shortened by 4 bases and J by 5 bases, with 10 bases between the two germline ends. CDR3 in amino acids: CASSPSFDEQYF. CDR3 bases: TGTGCCAGCAGCCCCTCTTTCGACGAGCAGTACTTC. The full variable domain, in which reference TRBV9 and TRBJ2-7 provide the parts outside the CDR3, is DSGVTQTPKHLITATGQRVTLRCSPRSGDLSVYWYQQSLDQGLQFLIQYYNGEERAKGNILERFSAQQFPDLHSELNLSSLELGDSALYFCASSPSFDEQYFGPGTRLTVT.

This clone has just one count. One junction end does not reproduce the germline sequence, and a read error may be involved. The chain couples TRBV29-1 to TRBJ2-1; D not certain. This CDR3 is built from 10 residues. CDR1 SQVTM and CDR2 ANQGSEA come from the germline V gene. The CDR3 sequence: CSVKDYEQFF. The DNA for the CDR3 is TGCAGCGTTAAAGACTATGAGCAGTTCTTC.

CDR3: CASSLGGGGGSYEQYF. CDR3 sequence (DNA): TGCGCCAGCAGCTTGGGAGGTGGCGGGGGCTCCTACGAGCAGTACTTC. V usage is TRBV5-1 and J usage is TRBJ2-7, with 7 bases aligning to TRBD2. Trimming cost V 0 bases and J 0 bases; bases outside gene matches: 6. CDR3 length: 16 residues. Per the germline V gene, CDR1 is SGHRS and CDR2 is YFSETQ.

This chain joins TRBV7-9 and TRBJ1-2; D call uncertain. The CDR3 covers 15 residues. The germline CDR1 and CDR2 sequences are SEHNR and FQNEAQ (reference sequence). Trimming pared 1 base from V and 3 bases from J, leaving 12 bases between. The CDR3 protein is CASSLGTLGDYGYTF. CDR3 nucleotide sequence: TGTGCCAGCAGCTTAGGGACTTTGGGCGACTATGGCTACACCTTC.

CDR3 sequence: CASSLDRVGDTGELFF. The CDR3 DNA reads TGTGCCAGCAGCTTGGACCGGGTCGGGGACACCGGGGAGCTGTTTTTT. The chain links TRBV5-6 to TRBJ2-2, with D possibly TRBD2 on 5 matching bases. V was pared by 0 bases and J by 3 bases, with 12 bases between. Germline V lookup: CDR1 SGHDT, CDR2 YYEEEE. The CDR3 spans 16 residues.

The chain is built from TRBV4-3 and TRBJ2-7; D perhaps matches TRBD2 (5 bases). Looked up from germline, CDR1 is LGHNA and CDR2 is YSLEER. V lost 5 bases and J 6 bases, leaving 14 bases between the germline ends. The CDR3 extends over 13 amino acids. CDR3 coding DNA: TGCGCCAGCAGCTACAAGTCGGGGAGCGAGCAGTACTTC. Amino acid sequence: CASSYKSGSEQYF.